A few counts support the clone carrying this T cell receptor (beta chain). Its antigen is unidentified. Here the gene names and germline are mouse. Read data end 4 residues before the CDR3 end; the end is taken from the germline J gene. TCR sequencing used cDNA made by reverse transcription of extracted RNA. Profiled with immunoSEQ multiplex PCR; TCRdb holds only in-frame clones, not every one. The specimen has 290,000 or so clones, none found just once. Cell sorting was performed on pooled cutaneous lymph node cells with CD4, CD8alpha, NKG2D, NKG2ACE and other markers. The data originate from a study of CD8+ T cells in alopecia areata. At the level of the study: Recipients were roughly 6-11-week-old female C3H/HeJ mice grafted with skin from roughly 6-13-month-old C3H/HeJ donors with spontaneous alopecia. Study results and limitations: Clarity of TCR sharing across patients fell short of that in mice, possibly HLA-related. Scalp lesions, especially in alopecia totalis/universalis, had higher clonality than normal scalp.

Germline-derived CDR1 and CDR2 are FNHDT and SITEND (reference sequence). The CDR3 loop spans 16 amino acids. The junction had 4 bases not matched to a gene; V was cut back by 1 base and J by 3 bases. The material sequenced was CD4+ T cells sorted from a lymph node. This rearrangement joins TRBV19 to TRBJ2-3; 11 nucleotides match TRBD2. The sequence was obtained from a C3H/HeJ mouse with alopecia areata. For the strain, the MHC haplotype given is H2-k. The covered CDR3 bases are TGTGCCAGCAGTATAAACTGGGGGGGCGCGGCAGAA. Translation gives CASSINWGGAAE. The full CDR3 is CASSINWGGAAETLYF.